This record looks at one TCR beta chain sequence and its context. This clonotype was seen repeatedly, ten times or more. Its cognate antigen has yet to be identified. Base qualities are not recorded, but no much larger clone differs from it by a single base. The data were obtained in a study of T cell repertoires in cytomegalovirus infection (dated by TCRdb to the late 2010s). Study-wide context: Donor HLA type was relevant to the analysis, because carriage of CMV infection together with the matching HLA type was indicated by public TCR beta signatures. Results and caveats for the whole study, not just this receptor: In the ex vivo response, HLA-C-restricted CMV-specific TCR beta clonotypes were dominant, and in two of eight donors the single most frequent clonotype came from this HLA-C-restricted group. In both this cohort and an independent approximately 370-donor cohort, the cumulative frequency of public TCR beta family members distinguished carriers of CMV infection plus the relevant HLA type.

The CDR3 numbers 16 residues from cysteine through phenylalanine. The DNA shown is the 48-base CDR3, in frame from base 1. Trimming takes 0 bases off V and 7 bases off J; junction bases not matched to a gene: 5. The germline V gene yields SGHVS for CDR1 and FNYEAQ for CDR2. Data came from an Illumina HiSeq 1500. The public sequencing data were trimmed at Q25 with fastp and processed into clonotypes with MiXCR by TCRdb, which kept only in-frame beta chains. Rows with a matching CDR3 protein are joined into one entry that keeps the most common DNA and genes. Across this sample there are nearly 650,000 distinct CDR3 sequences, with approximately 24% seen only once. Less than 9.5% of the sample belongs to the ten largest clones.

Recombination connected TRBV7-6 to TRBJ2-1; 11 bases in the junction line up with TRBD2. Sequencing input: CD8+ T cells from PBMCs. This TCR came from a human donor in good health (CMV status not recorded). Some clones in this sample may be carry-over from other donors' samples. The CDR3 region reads CASSLASGTSGNEQFF. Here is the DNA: TGTGCCAGCAGCTTAGCGTCGGGGACTAGCGGTAATGAGCAGTTCTTC.